One T cell receptor (beta chain) is described in this entry. What it recognizes is unknown. The source of the sample is a study of shared clonotypes between healthy human individuals. Study-level results: Clonotype sharing among the donors was expected to vary with sequencing depth. Limited genetic and exposure-history diversity came from having few donors.

Only CD45RO-negative cells positively selected for CCR7 counted as naive CD8 cells, so terminally differentiated effector memory CD45RA+ cells were excluded. Germline V gene data show CDR1 as SNHLY and CDR2 as FYNNEI. V shed 8 bases and J shed 5 bases, with 13 bases lying between them. CDR3 length: 13 amino acids. The assay was immunoSEQ multiplex PCR, and TCRdb's table has in-frame clones only and misses some. This sample has nearly 2 million clones, with around 96% found just once. The TCR comes from a young man in good health. The chain joins TRBV2 to TRBJ2-1; possible D gene TRBD2, 6 bases. Sequenced: naive CD8+ T cells sorted from blood. The CDR3: CASLTGVHNEQFF. The CDR3 coding sequence is TGTGCCAGCTTAACGGGAGTGCACAATGAGCAGTTCTTC. The full variable domain, in which reference TRBV2 and TRBJ2-1 provide the parts outside the CDR3, is EPEVTQTPSHQVTQMGQEVILRCVPISNHLYFYWYRQILGQKVEFLVSFYNNEISEKSEIFDDQFSVERPDGSNFTLKIRSTKLEDSAMYFCASLTGVHNEQFFGPGTRLTVL.